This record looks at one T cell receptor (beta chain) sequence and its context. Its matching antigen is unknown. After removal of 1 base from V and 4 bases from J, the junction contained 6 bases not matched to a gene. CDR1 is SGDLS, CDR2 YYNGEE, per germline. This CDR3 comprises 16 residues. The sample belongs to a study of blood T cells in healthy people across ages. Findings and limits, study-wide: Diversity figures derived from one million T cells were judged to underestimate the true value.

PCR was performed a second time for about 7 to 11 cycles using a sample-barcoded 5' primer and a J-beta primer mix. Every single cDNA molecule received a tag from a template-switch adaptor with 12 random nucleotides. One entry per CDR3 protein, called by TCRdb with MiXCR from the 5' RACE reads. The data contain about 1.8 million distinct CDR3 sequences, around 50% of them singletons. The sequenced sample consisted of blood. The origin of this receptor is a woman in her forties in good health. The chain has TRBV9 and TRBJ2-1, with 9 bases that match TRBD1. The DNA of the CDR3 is TGTGCCAGCAGCGTAATACCGGGACAGGGATACAATGAGCAGTTCTTC. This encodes CASSVIPGQGYNEQFF.